These T cell receptor beta chains were read from a single sample in a study of blood T cells in healthy people across ages. TCRdb independently ran MiXCR on the 5' RACE reads; one entry per CDR3 protein. The table includes about 1 million distinct CDR3 sequences, around 43% detected once. Material for sequencing was blood. These receptors were taken from a woman aged 60-75 years in good health. Each CDR3 is given with its conserved first and last residue. The D gene is left open where the match is weak. A row's size may be missing; if present it is once, few, many or a size class.

CDR3aa,CDR3nt,d_gene,abundance,j_gene,v_gene
CACRTSGPYEQYF,TGTGCCTGCAGGACTAGCGGTCCCTACGAGCAGTACTTC,TRBD2,.,TRBJ2-7,TRBV30
CASRPTKTGWDNEQFF,TGCGCCAGCAGACCCACGAAGACAGGCTGGGACAATGAGCAGTTCTTC,.,few,TRBJ2-1,TRBV5-1
CASRKDLAGTYEQYF,TGTGCCAGCAGAAAAGACCTAGCGGGAACCTACGAGCAGTACTTC,TRBD2,few,TRBJ2-7,TRBV12-3/TRBV12-4
CARSYQDTGELFF,TGTGCCAGGAGTTATCAGGACACCGGGGAGCTGTTTTTT,.,.,TRBJ2-2,TRBV6-5
CASSLAEGFSSYNEQFF,TGTGCCAGCAGCTTAGCGGAGGGTTTCAGCTCCTACAATGAGCAGTTCTTC,.,.,TRBJ2-1,TRBV7-6
CASSPHLSGGPSYEQFF,TGTGCCAGCAGTCCTCACCTCTCGGGAGGGCCCTCCTATGAGCAGTTCTTC,TRBD2,.,TRBJ2-1,TRBV12-3/TRBV12-4
CASSLDWTSGTSTDTQYF,TGTGCCAGCAGCTTAGATTGGACTAGCGGGACTAGCACAGATACGCAGTATTTT,TRBD2,.,TRBJ2-3,TRBV7-2
CASSRSGTTTDTQYF,TGTGCCAGCTCACGTTCCGGGACTACCACAGATACGCAGTATTTT,TRBD2,few,TRBJ2-3,TRBV18
CSGAEGSSYNEQFF,TGCAGCGGCGCGGAAGGGAGCTCCTACAATGAGCAGTTCTTC,.,.,TRBJ2-1,TRBV29-1
CASSSGGGANYGYTF,TGTGCCAGCAGTTCCGGCGGGGGAGCTAACTATGGCTACACCTTC,.,.,TRBJ1-2,TRBV28
CASEQGGLDYGYTF,TGTGCCAGCGAGCAGGGGGGGCTAGACTATGGCTACACCTTC,TRBD1,.,TRBJ1-2,TRBV28
CAISVGTEQFF,TGTGCCATCAGTGTAGGAACAGAGCAGTTCTTC,.,few,TRBJ2-1,TRBV10-3
CASSNTGVGETQYF,TGTGCCAGCAGCAACACAGGGGTTGGGGAGACCCAGTACTTC,TRBD1,.,TRBJ2-5,TRBV7-7
CASSPGWRGNTGELFF,TGTGCCAGCAGCCCCGGGTGGCGGGGGAACACCGGGGAGCTGTTTTTT,.,.,TRBJ2-2,TRBV7-3
CASSPRASGIVYEQYF,TGTGCCAGCAGCCCGAGGGCTAGCGGGATAGTTTACGAGCAGTACTTC,TRBD2,few,TRBJ2-7,TRBV7-2
CSARDYRPGWVADTQYF,TGCAGTGCTAGAGATTATCGGCCAGGGTGGGTCGCAGATACGCAGTATTTT,.,.,TRBJ2-3,TRBV20-1
CASSSGGGAVNTEAFF,TGTGCCAGCAGTTCCGGGGGGGGCGCGGTGAACACTGAAGCTTTCTTT,.,.,TRBJ1-1,TRBV6-5
CASTTGKYQETQYF,TGTGCCAGCACGACAGGAAAATACCAAGAGACCCAGTACTTC,.,many,TRBJ2-5,TRBV25-1
CASSLGTTKNTQYF,TGTGCCAGCAGCTTAGGGACCACTAAGAATACGCAGTATTTT,.,.,TRBJ2-3,TRBV11-2
CASSPGYNQPQHF,TGTGCCAGCAGTCCCGGGTACAATCAGCCCCAGCATTTT,.,few,TRBJ1-5,TRBV28
CASRTAASTDTQYF,TGTGCCAGCAGGACAGCAGCTAGCACAGATACGCAGTATTTT,.,.,TRBJ2-3,TRBV12-3/TRBV12-4
CAWRDRGAIRGQYF,TGTGCCTGGAGGGACAGGGGGGCAATCCGAGGGCAGTACTTC,TRBD1,.,TRBJ2-7,TRBV30
CASSFRLEETQYF,TGTGCCAGCAGCTTTAGGCTGGAAGAGACCCAGTACTTC,.,.,TRBJ2-5,TRBV7-9